These T cell receptor beta chains were read from a single sample in a study of T cell changes during pregnancy in multiple sclerosis. Sequenced by immunoSEQ multiplex PCR; TCRdb stores in-frame clones only, minus some. Among about 69,000 clones listed, approximately 90% were seen once. The source was peripheral blood, collected in the third trimester of pregnancy. These receptors were obtained from a female donor with multiple sclerosis, enrolled in a pregnancy study. Both conserved end residues are trimmed from each CDR3. D genes are given only for firm matches. Size values are once, few and many counts, or a class for expanded clones, and some rows have none.

J | size | D | length | V | CDR3
TRBJ1-5 | - | - | 14 | TRBV18 | ASSLVSSGEYQPQH
TRBJ1-2 | - | - | 13 | TRBV11-2 | ASSLDTGGFYGYT
TRBJ1-4 | - | TRBD1 | 13 | TRBV6-9 | ASSPGQGTNEKLF
TRBJ1-2 | - | TRBD1 | 13 | TRBV9 | ASSVGGTGGSGYT
TRBJ2-3 | - | - | 14 | TRBV5-1 | ASSAAGGSSTDTQY
TRBJ1-4 | - | - | 14 | TRBV7-3 | ASRTTPGLDNEKLF
TRBJ2-3 | - | TRBD1 | 12 | TRBV19 | ASSSEGAADTQY
TRBJ2-6 | once | - | 16 | TRBV5-6 | ASSSINRVLSGANVLT
TRBJ2-7 | - | TRBD1 | 11 | TRBV7-2 | ASSSIRQGEQY
TRBJ1-3 | - | - | 12 | TRBV9 | ASSVAGQGNTIY
TRBJ2-5 | - | TRBD2 | 15 | TRBV7-9 | ASSLGGSGGYQETQY
TRBJ2-7 | - | TRBD1 | 17 | TRBV11-2 | ASSPIRRDRGIRSYEQY
TRBJ1-1 | - | - | 11 | TRBV5-5 | ASNIPGVTEAF
TRBJ2-1 | once | - | 13 | TRBV4-1 | ASSQHRDNYNEQF
TRBJ1-2 | - | - | 11 | TRBV29-1 | SAGFSGDDGYT
TRBJ2-1 | - | TRBD1 | 11 | TRBV5-6 | ASSLADRGREF
TRBJ1-1 | - | - | 15 | TRBV18 | ASSPNRGAGVNTEAF
TRBJ1-2 | - | TRBD1 | 10 | TRBV5-4 | ASRYDRGGYT
TRBJ2-3 | - | - | 12 | TRBV4-1 | ASSQGRTADTQY
TRBJ2-1 | - | TRBD1 | 13 | TRBV7-3 | ASSRQGAHPNEQF
TRBJ2-7 | - | TRBD1 | 12 | TRBV6-5 | ASRPGQGRVEQY
TRBJ1-1 | - | - | 10 | TRBV6-5 | ASSFGGTEAF
TRBJ2-1 | - | TRBD2 | 14 | TRBV5-1 | ASSLAGVAGHNEQF
TRBJ2-5 | - | TRBD2 | 13 | TRBV9 | ASSVGPTSEETQY
TRBJ1-1 | once | - | 12 | TRBV5-1 | ASSLTSVNTEAF
TRBJ2-3 | - | - | 10 | TRBV5-4 | ASSPEADTQY
TRBJ1-6 | - | - | 12 | TRBV7-2 | ASSFGVSNSPLH
TRBJ2-3 | - | TRBD1 | 13 | TRBV6-5 | ASSLRGQGSDTQY
TRBJ2-1 | - | TRBD1 | 11 | TRBV10-3 | AISSTGKDEQF
TRBJ1-1 | - | - | 11 | TRBV30 | AWSVMRNTEAF